This T cell receptor beta chain was observed in a study of T cells after yellow fever vaccination. The table lists this clonotype with a count of one. Its cognate antigen is unknown. The CDR3 has 17 amino acids. Trimming took 5 bases from V and 2 from J; bases not matched to a gene: 14. Germline V gives CDR1 SGHVS, CDR2 FQNEAQ. MiXCR was run by TCRdb on the 5' RACE reads, yielding one entry per CDR3 protein. The data contain around 200,000 distinct CDR3 sequences, about 11% of them seen just once; the ten biggest clones take up 36%. General study findings and limits: Weaker in magnitude, the secondary response showed a faster peak on day 5 versus 15. Only a minor proportion of clonotypes was detected across both CD4 and CD8 compartments.

Sample: CD8+ T cells sorted from PBMCs, taken 15 days after the yellow fever booster vaccination. The clonotype comes from a man in his late teens or twenties who received the YFV17D yellow fever vaccine. The J gene is TRBJ2-5, the V gene TRBV7-8; 7 positions match TRBD2. The chain's CDR3 is CASSILSSGGYQETQYF. Here the CDR3 DNA reads TGTGCCAGCAGCATCCTTTCATCGGGGGGTTATCAAGAGACCCAGTACTTC.